This is a list of T cell receptor beta chains from one sample in a study of cytomegalovirus exposure and HLA in healthy donors. The assay was immunoSEQ multiplex PCR, and TCRdb's table has in-frame clones only and misses some. The data contain around 100,000 clones, about 79% of them singletons. The sample was PBMCs. The receptors shown here come from a female donor in good health and CMV-seropositive. Both conserved end residues are part of each CDR3. The order of the fields is V gene, D gene, clone size, J gene, CDR3 protein, CDR3 DNA. D genes are given only for firm matches. The size of a clone is reported for some rows only, either as once, few or many, or as a class for expanded clones.

TRBV5-1	-	-	TRBJ2-5	CASSPVGGNRETQYF	TGCGCCAGCAGCCCTGTGGGAGGTAATAGGGAGACCCAGTACTTC
TRBV7-2	TRBD1	few	TRBJ1-5	CASSMTGASNQPQHF	TGTGCCAGCAGCATGACAGGGGCAAGCAATCAGCCCCAGCATTTT
TRBV11-2	TRBD1	once	TRBJ1-2	CASSTPTGGNYGYTF	TGTGCCAGCAGCACCCCGACAGGGGGGAACTATGGCTACACCTTC
TRBV2	TRBD2	-	TRBJ2-4	CASRKERGGIGNIQYF	TGTGCCAGCAGAAAAGAGCGGGGGGGCATAGGAAACATTCAGTACTTC
TRBV9	-	few	TRBJ1-1	CASSPSGRANTEAFF	TGTGCCAGCAGCCCTTCGGGCAGGGCGAACACTGAAGCTTTCTTT
TRBV6-1	-	once	TRBJ1-1	CASSGMRLTEVNTEAFF	TGTGCCAGCAGTGGGATGAGACTTACGGAGGTGAACACTGAAGCTTTCTTT
TRBV7-8	TRBD2	-	TRBJ2-1	CASSLTPGRGVGYNEQFF	TGTGCCAGCAGCTTAACCCCCGGGAGGGGGGTGGGCTACAATGAGCAGTTCTTC
TRBV19	-	-	TRBJ2-1	CASSPLGPVGYNEQFF	TGTGCCAGTAGCCCTCTGGGGCCGGTCGGCTACAATGAGCAGTTCTTC
TRBV27	-	-	TRBJ1-6	CASSPGGAWRSPLHF	TGTGCCAGCAGTCCGGGGGGCGCATGGAGGTCACCCCTCCACTTT
TRBV4-2	TRBD2	-	TRBJ2-3	CASSLSGVDTQYF	TGTGCCAGCAGCCTTAGCGGGGTGGATACGCAGTATTTT
TRBV7-9	-	-	TRBJ1-1	CSSSLRGHLSGTEAFF	TGTTCCAGCAGCTTACGGGGACACCTAAGTGGGACTGAAGCTTTCTTT
TRBV7-2	-	-	TRBJ1-5	CASSLSGAGNQPQHF	TGTGCCAGCAGCTTGTCCGGCGCGGGTAATCAGCCCCAGCATTTT
TRBV6-1	-	-	TRBJ1-2	CASSEAVRMRTASNYGYTF	TGTGCCAGCAGTGAAGCGGTCAGAATGCGGACAGCTTCTAACTATGGCTACACCTTC
TRBV2	TRBD1	-	TRBJ1-2	CASSTGTASNYGYTF	TGTGCCAGCAGTACCGGGACAGCTTCAAACTATGGCTACACCTTC
TRBV9	TRBD1	-	TRBJ1-2	CASSVTPGQGSGGYTF	TGTGCCAGCAGCGTCACCCCAGGACAGGGTTCGGGTGGCTACACCTTC
TRBV7-9	TRBD1	-	TRBJ1-1	CASSPGQGPNTEAFF	TGTGCCAGCAGCCCTGGACAGGGGCCGAACACTGAAGCTTTCTTT
TRBV27	-	-	TRBJ2-7	CASSPRGVGEQYF	TGTGCCAGCAGCCCTAGGGGTGTCGGTGAGCAGTACTTC
TRBV6-6	-	-	TRBJ1-1	CASSPHGRTEAFF	TGTGCCAGCAGTCCCCACGGGAGGACTGAAGCTTTCTTT
TRBV9	TRBD2	-	TRBJ2-1	CASSERLAGGNEQFF	TGTGCCAGCAGCGAGCGACTAGCGGGGGGAAATGAGCAGTTCTTC
TRBV2	-	-	TRBJ2-6	CASRTGESWANGLTF	TGTGCCAGCAGAACCGGTGAGAGCTGGGCCAACGGCCTGACTTTC
TRBV7-8	TRBD1	-	TRBJ1-2	CASSLSRDSVRYTF	TGTGCCAGCAGCTTATCCCGGGACAGTGTAAGATACACCTTC
TRBV7-2	TRBD2	few	TRBJ2-1	CASSLRFGGASGGHNEQFF	TGTGCCAGCAGCTTAAGATTCGGGGGCGCTAGCGGGGGTCACAATGAGCAGTTCTTC
TRBV7-2	-	-	TRBJ2-3	CASSLLAGDTQYF	TGTGCCAGCAGCCTCTTGGCAGGAGATACGCAGTATTTT